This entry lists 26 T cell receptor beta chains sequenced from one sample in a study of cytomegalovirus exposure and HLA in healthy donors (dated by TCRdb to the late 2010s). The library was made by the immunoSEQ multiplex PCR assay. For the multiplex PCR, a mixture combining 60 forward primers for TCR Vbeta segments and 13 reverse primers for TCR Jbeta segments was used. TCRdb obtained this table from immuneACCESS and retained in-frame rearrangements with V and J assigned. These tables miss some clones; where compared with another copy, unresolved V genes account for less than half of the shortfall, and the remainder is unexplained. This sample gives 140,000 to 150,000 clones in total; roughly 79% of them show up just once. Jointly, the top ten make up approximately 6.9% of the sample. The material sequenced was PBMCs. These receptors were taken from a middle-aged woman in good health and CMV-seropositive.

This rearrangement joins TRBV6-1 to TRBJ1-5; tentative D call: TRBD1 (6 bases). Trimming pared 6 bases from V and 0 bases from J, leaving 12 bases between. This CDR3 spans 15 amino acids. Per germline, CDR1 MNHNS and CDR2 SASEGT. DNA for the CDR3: TGTGCCAGCAGCCCCGACAGGAATAGCAATCAGCCCCAGCATTTT. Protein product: CASSPDRNSNQPQHF.

In DNA, the CDR3 is TGTGCCAGCAGTACCCACGGGGGGGCCCGGAATGAGCAGTTCTTC. It encodes CASSTHGGARNEQFF. The chain links TRBV6-5 to TRBJ2-1; TRBD2 matches at 8 bases. Germline CDR1 is MNHEY and CDR2 is SVGAGI. The CDR3 is 15 amino acids. V lost 5 bases to trimming and J lost 7 bases; unmatched junction nucleotides: 10.

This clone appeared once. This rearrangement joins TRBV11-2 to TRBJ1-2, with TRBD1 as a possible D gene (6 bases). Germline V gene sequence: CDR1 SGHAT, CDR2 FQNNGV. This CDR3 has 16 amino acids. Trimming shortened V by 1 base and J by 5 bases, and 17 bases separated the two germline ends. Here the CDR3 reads CASSLVPGAVGYGYTF. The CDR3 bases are TGTGCCAGCAGCTTAGTTCCAGGGGCTGTAGGATATGGCTACACCTTC. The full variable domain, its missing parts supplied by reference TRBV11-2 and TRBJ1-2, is EAGVAQSPRYKIIEKRQSVAFWCNPISGHATLYWYQQILGQGPKLLIQFQNNGVVDDSQLPKDRFSAERLKGVDSTLKIQPAKLEDSAVYLCASSLVPGAVGYGYTFGSGTRLTVV.

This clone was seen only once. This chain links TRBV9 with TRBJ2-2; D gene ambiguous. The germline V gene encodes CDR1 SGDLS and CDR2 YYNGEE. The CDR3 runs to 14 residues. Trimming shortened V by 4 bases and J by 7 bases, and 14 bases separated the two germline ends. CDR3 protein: CASSSPVGFGELFF. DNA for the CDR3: TGTGCCAGCAGCTCTCCCGTCGGGTTCGGGGAGCTGTTTTTT.

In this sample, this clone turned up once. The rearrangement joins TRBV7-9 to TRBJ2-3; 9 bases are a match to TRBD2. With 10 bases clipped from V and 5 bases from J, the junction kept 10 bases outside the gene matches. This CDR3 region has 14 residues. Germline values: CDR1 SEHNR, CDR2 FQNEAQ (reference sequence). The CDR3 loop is CATPAGGPIDTQYF. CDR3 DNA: TGTGCCACCCCGGCGGGGGGGCCGATAGATACGCAGTATTTT.

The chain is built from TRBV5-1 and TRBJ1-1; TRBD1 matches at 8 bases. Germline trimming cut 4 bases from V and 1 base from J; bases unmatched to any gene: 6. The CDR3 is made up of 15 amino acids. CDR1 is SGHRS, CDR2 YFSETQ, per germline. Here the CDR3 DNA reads TGCGCCAGCAGCGCACAGGGGGTGGGGAACACTGAAGCTTTCTTT. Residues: CASSAQGVGNTEAFF.

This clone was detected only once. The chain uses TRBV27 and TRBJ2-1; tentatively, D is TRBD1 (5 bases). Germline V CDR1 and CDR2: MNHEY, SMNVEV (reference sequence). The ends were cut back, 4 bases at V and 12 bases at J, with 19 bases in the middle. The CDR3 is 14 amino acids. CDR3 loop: CASSSDGRVSGQFF. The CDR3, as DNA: TGTGCCAGCAGTTCGGATGGCAGGGTCTCGGGGCAGTTCTTC.

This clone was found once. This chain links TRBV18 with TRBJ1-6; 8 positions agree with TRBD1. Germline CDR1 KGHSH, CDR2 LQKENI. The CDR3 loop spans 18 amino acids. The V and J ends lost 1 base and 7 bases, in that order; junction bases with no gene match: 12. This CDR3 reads CASSPLGATGGQNSPLHF. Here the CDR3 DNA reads TGTGCCAGCTCACCACTCGGCGCAACAGGGGGGCAAAATTCACCCCTCCACTTT.

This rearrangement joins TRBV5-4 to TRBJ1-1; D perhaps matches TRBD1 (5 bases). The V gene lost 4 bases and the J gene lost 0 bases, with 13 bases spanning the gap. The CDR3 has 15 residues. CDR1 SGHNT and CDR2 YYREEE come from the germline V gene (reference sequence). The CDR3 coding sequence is TGTGCCAGCAGCATTGGGGCGAATATGAACACTGAAGCTTTCTTT. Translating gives CASSIGANMNTEAFF. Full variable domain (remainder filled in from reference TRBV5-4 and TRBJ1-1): ETGVTQSPTHLIKTRGQQVTLRCSSQSGHNTVSWYQQALGQGPQFIFQYYREEENGRGNFPPRFSGLQFPNYSSELNVNALELDDSALYLCASSIGANMNTEAFFGQGTRLTVV.

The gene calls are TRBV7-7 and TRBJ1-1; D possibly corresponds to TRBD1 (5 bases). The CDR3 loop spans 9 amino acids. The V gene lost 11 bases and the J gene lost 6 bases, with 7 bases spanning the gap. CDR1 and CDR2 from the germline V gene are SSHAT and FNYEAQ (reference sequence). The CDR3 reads CAGGAEAFF. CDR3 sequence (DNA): TGTGCCGGAGGGGCTGAAGCTTTCTTT.

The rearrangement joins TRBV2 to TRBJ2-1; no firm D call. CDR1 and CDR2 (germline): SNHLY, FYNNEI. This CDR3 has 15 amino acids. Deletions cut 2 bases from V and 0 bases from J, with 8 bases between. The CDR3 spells CASSERMSSYNEQFF. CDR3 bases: TGTGCCAGCAGTGAACGCATGAGCTCCTACAATGAGCAGTTCTTC.

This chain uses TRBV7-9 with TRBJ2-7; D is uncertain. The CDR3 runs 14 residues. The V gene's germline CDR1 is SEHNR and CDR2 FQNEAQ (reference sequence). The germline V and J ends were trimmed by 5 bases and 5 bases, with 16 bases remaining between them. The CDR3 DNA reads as TGTGCCAGCAGCGACAACGGTATAGTCCACGAGCAGTACTTC. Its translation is CASSDNGIVHEQYF. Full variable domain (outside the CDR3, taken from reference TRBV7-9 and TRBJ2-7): DTGVSQNPRHKITKRGQNVTFRCDPISEHNRLYWYRQTLGQGPEFLTYFQNEAQLEKSRLLSDRFSAERPKGSFSTLEIQRTEQGDSAMYLCASSDNGIVHEQYFGPGTRLTVT.

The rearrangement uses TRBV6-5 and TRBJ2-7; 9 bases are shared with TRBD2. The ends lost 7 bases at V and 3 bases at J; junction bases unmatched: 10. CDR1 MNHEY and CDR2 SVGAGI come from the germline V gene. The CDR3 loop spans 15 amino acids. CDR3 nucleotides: TGTGCCAGCACCCGATTAGCGGGGGAGGTCTACGAGCAGTACTTC. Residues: CASTRLAGEVYEQYF.

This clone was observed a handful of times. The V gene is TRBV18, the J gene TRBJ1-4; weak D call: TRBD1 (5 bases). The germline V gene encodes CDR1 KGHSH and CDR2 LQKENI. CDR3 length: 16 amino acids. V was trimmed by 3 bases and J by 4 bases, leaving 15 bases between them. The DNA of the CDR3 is TGTGCCAGCTCACCCCTTGGGGCAACCTATAATGAAAAACTGTTTTTT. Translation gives CASSPLGATYNEKLFF.

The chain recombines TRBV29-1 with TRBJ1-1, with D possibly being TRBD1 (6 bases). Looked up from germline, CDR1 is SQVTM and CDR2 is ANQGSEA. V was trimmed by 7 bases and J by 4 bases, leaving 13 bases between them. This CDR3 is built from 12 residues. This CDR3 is CSALGGPTEAFF. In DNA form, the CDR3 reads TGCAGCGCCCTAGGGGGACCCACTGAAGCTTTCTTT.

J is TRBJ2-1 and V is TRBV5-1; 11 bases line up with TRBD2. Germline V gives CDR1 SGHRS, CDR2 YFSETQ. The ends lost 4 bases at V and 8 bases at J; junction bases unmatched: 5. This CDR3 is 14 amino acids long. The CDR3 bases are TGCGCCAGCAGCCTCCTAGCGGGGGGTGATGAGCAGTTCTTC. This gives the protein CASSLLAGGDEQFF.

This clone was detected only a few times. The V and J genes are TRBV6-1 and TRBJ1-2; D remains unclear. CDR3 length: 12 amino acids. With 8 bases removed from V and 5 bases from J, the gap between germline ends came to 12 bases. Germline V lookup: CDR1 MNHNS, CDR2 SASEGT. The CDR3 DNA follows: TGTGCCAGCGGGCCGCCGGGGTATGGCTACACCTTC. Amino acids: CASGPPGYGYTF.

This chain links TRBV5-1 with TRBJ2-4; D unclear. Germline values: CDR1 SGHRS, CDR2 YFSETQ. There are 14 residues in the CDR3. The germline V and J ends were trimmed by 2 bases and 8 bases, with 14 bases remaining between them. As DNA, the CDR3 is TGCGCCAGCAGCTTTGGGCAGGATGTGGACATTCAGTACTTC. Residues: CASSFGQDVDIQYF.

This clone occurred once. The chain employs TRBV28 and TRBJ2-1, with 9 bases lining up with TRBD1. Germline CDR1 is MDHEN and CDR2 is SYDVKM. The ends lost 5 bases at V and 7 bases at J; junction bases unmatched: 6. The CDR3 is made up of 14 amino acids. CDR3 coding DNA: TGTGCCAGCAGTGCAGGACAGGGGCTTAATGAGCAGTTCTTC. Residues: CASSAGQGLNEQFF.

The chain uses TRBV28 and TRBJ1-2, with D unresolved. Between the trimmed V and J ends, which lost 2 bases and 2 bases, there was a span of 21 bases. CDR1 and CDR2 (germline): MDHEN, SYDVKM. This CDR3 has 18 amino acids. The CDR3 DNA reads TGTGCCAGCAGTTTAATGGTGGGAGGCGGCAAGTTAAACTATGGCTACACCTTC. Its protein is CASSLMVGGGKLNYGYTF.

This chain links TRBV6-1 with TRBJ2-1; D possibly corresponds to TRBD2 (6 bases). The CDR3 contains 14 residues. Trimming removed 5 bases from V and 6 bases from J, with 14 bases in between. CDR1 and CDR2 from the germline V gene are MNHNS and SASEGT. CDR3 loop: CASSPTLAINEQFF. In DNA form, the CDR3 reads TGTGCCAGCAGTCCCACACTAGCAATCAATGAGCAGTTCTTC.

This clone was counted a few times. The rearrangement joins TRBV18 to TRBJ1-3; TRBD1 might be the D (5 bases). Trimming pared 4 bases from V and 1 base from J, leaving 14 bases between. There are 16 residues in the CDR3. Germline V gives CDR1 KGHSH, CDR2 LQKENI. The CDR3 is CASSRDSRSSGNTIYF. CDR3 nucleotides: TGTGCCAGCTCACGGGACTCCCGGTCATCTGGAAACACCATATATTTT.

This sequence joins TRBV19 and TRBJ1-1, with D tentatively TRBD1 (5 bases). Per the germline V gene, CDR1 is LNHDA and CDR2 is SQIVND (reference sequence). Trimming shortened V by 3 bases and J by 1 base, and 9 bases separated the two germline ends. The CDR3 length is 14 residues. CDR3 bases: TGTGCCAGTAGTATTCCAGGGTCGAACACTGAAGCTTTCTTT. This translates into CASSIPGSNTEAFF.

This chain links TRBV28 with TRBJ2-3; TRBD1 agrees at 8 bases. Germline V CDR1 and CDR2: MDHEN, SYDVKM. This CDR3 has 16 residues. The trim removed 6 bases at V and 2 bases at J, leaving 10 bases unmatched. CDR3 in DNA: TGTGCCAGCAGGTCGCCGAGGGACAGGACCACAGATACGCAGTATTTT. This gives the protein CASRSPRDRTTDTQYF.

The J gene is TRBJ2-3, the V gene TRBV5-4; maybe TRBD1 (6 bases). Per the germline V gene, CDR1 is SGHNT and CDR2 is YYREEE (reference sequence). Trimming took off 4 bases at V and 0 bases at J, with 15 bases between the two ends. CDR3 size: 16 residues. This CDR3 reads CASSTTGRGSTDTQYF. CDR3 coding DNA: TGTGCCAGCAGCACGACAGGAAGGGGAAGCACAGATACGCAGTATTTT.

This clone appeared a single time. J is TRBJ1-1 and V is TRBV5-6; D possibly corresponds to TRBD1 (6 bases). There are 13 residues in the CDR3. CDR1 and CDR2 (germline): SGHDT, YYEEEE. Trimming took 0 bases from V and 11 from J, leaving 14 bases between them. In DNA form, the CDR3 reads TGTGCCAGCAGCTTGGAACAGGGCTTGGGCGCTTTCTTT. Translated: CASSLEQGLGAFF.